This entry lists 24 T cell receptor beta chains sequenced from one sample in a study of blood T cell repertoires in COVID-19. Measured with immunoSEQ multiplex PCR; TCRdb has only the in-frame clones, and not every one. The repertoire holds 200,000 to 250,000 clones, with around 84% as singletons. Material: peripheral blood. Receptors were obtained from a human donor in a cohort sampled during active COVID-19.

The chain carries TRBV6-1 and TRBJ1-2; tentative D call: TRBD1 (6 bases). The CDR3 has 17 amino acids. Per germline, CDR1 MNHNS and CDR2 SASEGT. Trimming stripped 0 bases from V and 8 bases from J, with 22 bases between. CDR3 region: CASSEAAAGASLEGYTF. The CDR3 DNA sequence: TGTGCCAGCAGTGAAGCGGCGGCAGGGGCCTCTCTTGAGGGCTACACCTTC.

This chain links TRBV3-1 (or the pseudogene TRBV3-2) with TRBJ2-7; 9 bases line up with TRBD2. The V gene end was trimmed by 3 bases and the J gene end by 5 bases; junction bases not matched to a gene: 8. There are 15 residues in the CDR3. Germline-derived CDR1 and CDR2 are LGHDT and YNNKEL (reference sequence). The CDR3 loop is CASSQLRSGSNEQYF. The DNA for the CDR3 is TGTGCCAGCAGCCAGCTTCGTAGCGGGAGCAACGAGCAGTACTTC.

This chain connects TRBV28 to TRBJ2-7; 9 bases are shared with TRBD1. The CDR3 runs to 15 residues. Germline trimming cut 4 bases from V and 5 bases from J; bases unmatched to any gene: 9. The V gene's germline CDR1 is MDHEN and CDR2 SYDVKM. The CDR3 bases are TGTGCCAGCAGTTCCCTTCGGGACAGGGATAACGAGCAGTACTTC. This sequence encodes CASSSLRDRDNEQYF.

The table lists this clone with a count of one. The CDR3 sequence is CASSESGTENSPLHF. In nucleotides, the CDR3 is TGTGCCAGCAGCGAATCCGGGACAGAAAATTCACCCCTCCACTTT. The rearrangement uses TRBV28 and TRBJ1-6; 7 nucleotides align to TRBD1. Germline CDR1 and CDR2: MDHEN and SYDVKM. The CDR3 is 15 residues long. Trimming removed 6 bases from V and 7 bases from J; junction bases left unmatched: 9. The variable domain in full, completed from reference TRBV28 and TRBJ1-6, reads DVKVTQSSRYLVKRTGEKVFLECVQDMDHENMFWYRQDPGLGLRLIYFSYDVKMKEKGDIPEGYSVSREKKERFSLILESASTNQTSMYLCASSESGTENSPLHFGNGTRLTVT.

V and J are TRBV5-1 and TRBJ1-2; maybe TRBD1 (5 bases). Between the trimmed V and J ends, which lost 2 bases and 3 bases, there was a span of 8 bases. This CDR3 comprises 13 residues. Looked up from germline, CDR1 is SGHRS and CDR2 is YFSETQ. CDR3 sequence (DNA): TGCGCCAGCAGCTTAGGGGCCGACTATGGCTACACCTTC. Its protein is CASSLGADYGYTF.

This rearrangement joins TRBV6-5 to TRBJ2-5; D is unresolved. CDR1 MNHEY and CDR2 SVGAGI come from the germline V gene. Trimming left V 0 bases short and J 1 base short, with 9 bases between. This CDR3 contains 15 residues. Here the CDR3 DNA reads TGTGCCAGCAGTTACTCAGAGGCCCGCCAAGAGACCCAGTACTTC. This translates into CASSYSEARQETQYF.

This sequence joins TRBV5-1 and TRBJ1-3, with 7 bases matching TRBD1. Germline CDR1 and CDR2: SGHRS and YFSETQ. This CDR3 is built from 17 residues. Trimming at V came to 3 bases and at J to 2 bases, leaving 11 bases not matched to a gene. The DNA of the CDR3 is TGCGCCAGCAGCTCGGAAGCAGGGGGATGGACTGGAAACACCATATATTTT. Its protein is CASSSEAGGWTGNTIYF.

The chain has TRBV9 and TRBJ2-3; 7 bases are shared with TRBD1. The CDR3 contains 15 residues. V gave up 3 bases and J gave up 0 bases; unmatched junction bases: 4. Germline V gives CDR1 SGDLS, CDR2 YYNGEE. The CDR3 sequence is CASSAGQPSTDTQYF. The CDR3 coding sequence is TGTGCCAGCAGCGCGGGACAGCCAAGCACAGATACGCAGTATTTT.

The rearrangement uses TRBV7-6 and TRBJ2-3; 14 nucleotides agree with TRBD2. V gave up 7 bases and J gave up 10 bases; unmatched junction bases: 10. The CDR3 is made up of 15 amino acids. CDR1 is SGHVS and CDR2 is FNYEAQ in the germline V gene. The CDR3 is CASTLGLAGAEAQYF. The CDR3 nucleotides read TGTGCCAGCACCCTGGGACTAGCGGGGGCGGAGGCGCAGTATTTT.

The V and J genes are TRBV4-2 and TRBJ2-5; D is unresolved. The CDR3 runs to 13 residues. The V gene lost 1 base and the J gene lost 5 bases, with 8 bases spanning the gap. Germline-derived CDR1 and CDR2 are LGHNA and YNFKEQ. CDR3 in amino acids: CASSQGARETQYF. The CDR3 DNA is TGTGCCAGCAGCCAAGGCGCCAGGGAGACCCAGTACTTC.

The chain carries TRBV25-1 and TRBJ1-3, with no clear D. Germline values: CDR1 MGHDK, CDR2 SYGVNS. Trimming cost V 3 bases and J 3 bases, with 9 bases left between them. The CDR3 is 14 amino acids. The CDR3 nucleotides are TGTGCCAGCAGTGACAGACTAAATGGAAACACCATATATTTT. This codes for CASSDRLNGNTIYF. The full variable domain, rest sourced from reference TRBV25-1 and TRBJ1-3, is EADIYQTPRYLVIGTGKKITLECSQTMGHDKMYWYQQDPGMELHLIHYSYGVNSTEKGDLSSESTVSRIRTEHFPLTLESARPSHTSQYLCASSDRLNGNTIYFGEGSWLTVV.

The chain combines TRBV2 with TRBJ2-7; D ambiguous. CDR1 is SNHLY and CDR2 is FYNNEI in the germline V gene. V was cut by 6 bases and J by 6 bases, with 9 bases left in between. The CDR3 sequence is 11 residues long. CDR3 region: CASRRSSEQYF. CDR3 coding DNA: TGTGCCAGCAGACGGAGTAGCGAGCAGTACTTC.

This chain links TRBV4-2 with TRBJ2-2; the D gene is possibly TRBD2 (5 bases). V lost 5 bases, J lost 6 bases, and 13 bases lay in between. Germline lookup yields CDR1 LGHNA and CDR2 YNFKEQ. The CDR3 runs 14 residues. The CDR3 is CASSLLGPAGELFF. The CDR3 DNA follows: TGTGCCAGCAGCTTACTAGGGCCGGCCGGGGAGCTGTTTTTT.

This clone came up a few times. This chain links TRBV7-2 with TRBJ2-5; a weak D match, TRBD1 (5 bases). The CDR3 consists of 14 residues. Germline CDR1 and CDR2: SGHTA and FQGNSA. Trimming shortened V by 1 base and J by 9 bases, and 15 bases separated the two germline ends. This CDR3 is CASSLDPPPGPQYF. The CDR3 DNA reads TGTGCCAGCAGCTTAGACCCACCCCCAGGGCCCCAGTACTTC.

The genes are TRBV7-8 and TRBJ2-5; 10 nucleotides line up with TRBD2. CDR1 is SGHVS, CDR2 FQNEAQ, per germline. The CDR3 length is 16 residues. The V segment lost 6 bases and the J segment 1 base; nucleotides outside the gene matches: 8. The CDR3 loop reads CASRPQGLAAQETQYF. CDR3 in DNA: TGTGCCAGCAGACCCCAAGGACTAGCGGCCCAAGAGACCCAGTACTTC.

This chain uses TRBV4-2 with TRBJ2-7, with D unresolved. Germline CDR1 reads LGHNA; CDR2 reads YNFKEQ. Between the trimmed V and J ends, which lost 0 bases and 6 bases, there was a span of 9 bases. This CDR3 has 13 residues. CDR3 DNA sequence: TGTGCCAGCAGCCAAGAATCCGGTCTCGAGCAGTACTTC. Its protein is CASSQESGLEQYF.

The chain carries TRBV28 and TRBJ1-2; a possible D gene is TRBD1 (6 bases). V gave up 7 bases and J gave up 8 bases, with 20 bases separating them. The germline CDR1 and CDR2 sequences are MDHEN and SYDVKM. This CDR3 contains 14 residues. The CDR3 nucleotides are TGTGCCAGCAACACCCCGGGACACACTGGGGGCTACACCTTC. Protein sequence: CASNTPGHTGGYTF.

This clone occurred a few times. The chain is built from TRBV5-1 and TRBJ1-5; TRBD1 matches 7 bases. Germline loops: CDR1 SGHRS, CDR2 YFSETQ. The CDR3 has 15 residues. Trimming at V came to 0 bases and at J to 7 bases, leaving 7 bases not matched to a gene. DNA of the CDR3: TGCGCCAGCAGCTTGGGACAGGGTAACAGCCAGCCCCAGCATTTT. Amino acids: CASSLGQGNSQPQHF.

The CDR3 sequence is CASSYSSGGERNEQFF. CDR3 nucleotide sequence: TGTGCCAGCAGCTACAGTAGCGGGGGGGAAAGGAATGAGCAGTTCTTC. The rearrangement joins TRBV7-2 to TRBJ2-1; 11 bases match TRBD2. CDR1 and CDR2 from the germline V gene are SGHTA and FQGNSA. Unmatched junction bases numbered 9, after V lost 4 bases and J lost 7 bases. The CDR3 is 16 residues long.

This chain joins TRBV28 and TRBJ2-5, with D possibly TRBD1 on 6 matching bases. In germline, CDR1 is MDHEN, CDR2 SYDVKM. The CDR3 has 14 amino acids. Trimming removed 7 bases at V and 4 bases at J, with 16 bases between. CDR3 DNA: TGTGCCAGCATCCCCGGACAGCCGGGAGAGACCCAGTACTTC. Encoded protein: CASIPGQPGETQYF.

V gene TRBV7-6 combines with J gene TRBJ2-2; TRBD2 might be the D (6 bases). CDR1 is SGHVS, CDR2 FNYEAQ, per germline. The CDR3 loop spans 18 amino acids. The V gene lost 5 bases and the J gene lost 4 bases, with 23 bases spanning the gap. DNA of the CDR3: TGTGCCAGCAGCCCAACTGGGTTTGGCCGGAGGGGCACCGGGGAGCTGTTTTTT. It yields the protein CASSPTGFGRRGTGELFF.

This clone occurred a few times. The genes are TRBV9 and TRBJ1-4; the D gene is possibly TRBD1 (6 bases). Germline CDR1 and CDR2: SGDLS and YYNGEE. Trimming took 6 bases from V and 5 from J, leaving 14 bases between them. The CDR3 sequence is 14 residues long. CDR3 bases: TGTGCCAGCAATCGGGACACGGCGAATGAAAAACTGTTTTTT. This translates into CASNRDTANEKLFF.

This clone was found a few times. The gene calls are TRBV5-1 and TRBJ2-2; 8 nucleotides align to TRBD1. The CDR3 loop spans 16 amino acids. V trimming: 4 bases; J trimming: 5 bases; junction bases outside the gene matches: 10. Germline V lookup: CDR1 SGHRS, CDR2 YFSETQ. CDR3 nucleotides: TGCGCCAGCAGCCCACAGGACAGGGCGATTACCGGGGAGCTGTTTTTT. Protein: CASSPQDRAITGELFF. Full variable domain (rest looked up from reference TRBV5-1 and TRBJ2-2): KAGVTQTPRYLIKTRGQQVTLSCSPISGHRSVSWYQQTPGQGLQFLFEYFSETQRNKGNFPGRFSGRQFSNSRSEMNVSTLELGDSALYLCASSPQDRAITGELFFGEGSRLTVL.

V and J are TRBV5-1 and TRBJ2-7, with TRBD2 identical over 9 bases. This CDR3 comprises 14 residues. V trimming: 4 bases; J trimming: 4 bases; junction bases outside the gene matches: 6. Germline assignment: CDR1 SGHRS and CDR2 YFSETQ. In DNA form, the CDR3 reads TGCGCCAGCAGCCCAGATAGCGGGGGTTACGAGCAGTACTTC. Translation: CASSPDSGGYEQYF.